A selection of T cell receptor beta chains follows, all from one sample in a study of cytomegalovirus exposure and HLA in healthy donors. Profiling relied on immunoSEQ multiplex PCR, and the TCRdb table lists in-frame clones only, not all of them. Among about 160,000 clones listed, 82% were seen once. Source material: PBMCs. The receptor set was obtained from a girl between 10 and 17 years old in good health and CMV-seropositive. Each CDR3 is given with its conserved first and last residue. Fields, in order: J gene, D gene, clone size, V gene, CDR3 DNA, CDR3 protein. D genes are given only for firm matches. Clone size is stated in some rows and not others, as once, few, many or a class when expanded.

J: TRBJ1-1
D: -
size: -
V: TRBV6-1
DNA: TGTGCCAGCAGTGAAGTGGGCCCAGAGAACACTGAAGCTTTCTTT
CDR3: CASSEVGPENTEAFF

J: TRBJ2-2
D: -
size: -
V: TRBV15
DNA: TGTGCCACCAGCAGAGATGAGCGCGCGGGCACCGGGGAGCTGTTTTTT
CDR3: CATSRDERAGTGELFF

J: TRBJ1-4
D: -
size: -
V: TRBV7-6
DNA: TGTGCCAGCAGCTCACAGTCCCGAAAACTGTTTTTT
CDR3: CASSSQSRKLFF

J: TRBJ2-5
D: -
size: -
V: TRBV7-9
DNA: TGTGCCAGCAGCTTAGTTCGTGCAGTCAAAAAAGAGACCCAGTACTTC
CDR3: CASSLVRAVKKETQYF

J: TRBJ1-2
D: -
size: -
V: TRBV30
DNA: TGTGCCTGGAGTGTTATGGAGGGCGATAACTATGGCTACACCTTC
CDR3: CAWSVMEGDNYGYTF

J: TRBJ1-1
D: TRBD1
size: -
V: TRBV27
DNA: TGTGCCAGCAGTTTAGGGACAGGGCCGACTGAAGCTTTCTTT
CDR3: CASSLGTGPTEAFF

J: TRBJ2-3
D: -
size: -
V: TRBV6-5
DNA: TGTGCCAGCGCCGCCAGTAGCACAGATACGCAGTATTTT
CDR3: CASAASSTDTQYF

J: TRBJ2-1
D: TRBD2
size: -
V: TRBV10-2
DNA: TGCGCCAGCAGTGAGTTTCTACTAGCGGCTGGGGAACTAGGGATCAATGAGCAGTTCTTC
CDR3: CASSEFLLAAGELGINEQFF

J: TRBJ1-1
D: -
size: -
V: TRBV5-1
DNA: TGCGCCAGCAGAATTCCGACAGGAGAAGCTTTCTTT
CDR3: CASRIPTGEAFF

J: TRBJ1-1
D: TRBD1
size: once
V: TRBV27
DNA: TGTGCCAGCAATCCGGGACAGGGGGGTGAAGCTTTCTTT
CDR3: CASNPGQGGEAFF

J: TRBJ1-5
D: TRBD1
size: -
V: TRBV6-5
DNA: TGTGCCAGCAGCCGTACAGGGGTTGATCAGCCCCAGCATTTT
CDR3: CASSRTGVDQPQHF

J: TRBJ2-7
D: TRBD1
size: -
V: TRBV5-1
DNA: TGCGCCAGCAGCTTGTATGACAGGGGCTACGAGCAGTACTTC
CDR3: CASSLYDRGYEQYF

J: TRBJ2-5
D: -
size: -
V: TRBV5-1
DNA: TGCGCCAGCAGCTTCACAGCAGGATTATTCCAAGAGACCCAGTACTTC
CDR3: CASSFTAGLFQETQYF

J: TRBJ2-1
D: -
size: -
V: TRBV5-1
DNA: TGCGCCAGCAGCCAAACAGGAGCCTCCTACAATGAGCAGTTCTTC
CDR3: CASSQTGASYNEQFF

J: TRBJ1-1
D: -
size: -
V: TRBV6-1
DNA: TGTGCCAGCAAACCCTCGGGGGGCCTTAACACTGAAGCTTTCTTT
CDR3: CASKPSGGLNTEAFF

J: TRBJ2-6
D: -
size: -
V: TRBV29-1
DNA: TGCAGCGTTGTTGTTAGAACCTCTGGGGCCAACGTCCTGACTTTC
CDR3: CSVVVRTSGANVLTF

J: TRBJ2-7
D: -
size: -
V: TRBV28
DNA: TGTGCCAGCGCAGGCTCCTACGAGCAGTACTTC
CDR3: CASAGSYEQYF

J: TRBJ2-5
D: -
size: -
V: TRBV29-1
DNA: TGCAGCGTTGTGTCGTTGGGGCCAGGTGAGACCCAGTACTTC
CDR3: CSVVSLGPGETQYF

J: TRBJ2-1
D: -
size: -
V: TRBV11-3
DNA: TGTGCCAGCAGCTTGGACAGCTACAATGAGCAGTTCTTC
CDR3: CASSLDSYNEQFF

J: TRBJ2-3
D: TRBD1
size: -
V: TRBV7-9
DNA: TGTTCCAGCAGCTACGGGGACAGGGGTACAGATACGCAGTATTTT
CDR3: CSSSYGDRGTDTQYF

J: TRBJ2-1
D: TRBD2
size: -
V: TRBV29-1
DNA: TGCAGCGTAGCCCGACTAGCGGGAGAAGACAATGAGCAGTTCTTC
CDR3: CSVARLAGEDNEQFF

J: TRBJ1-1
D: -
size: -
V: TRBV5-1
DNA: TGCGCCAGCAGCTTGTTCGGGGACACTGAAGCTTTCTTT
CDR3: CASSLFGDTEAFF

J: TRBJ2-7
D: -
size: -
V: TRBV19
DNA: TGTGCCAGTGAGAACAGGTTGGGCGAGCAGTACTTC
CDR3: CASENRLGEQYF

J: TRBJ1-2
D: TRBD1
size: once
V: TRBV9
DNA: TGTGCCAGCAGCACGACAGGGGGCGTCCGTGGCTACACCTTC
CDR3: CASSTTGGVRGYTF

J: TRBJ2-2
D: -
size: -
V: TRBV30
DNA: TGTGCCTGGAGTGTGGTCGGGGCAGGGGTGAACGGGGAGCTGTTTTTT
CDR3: CAWSVVGAGVNGELFF

J: TRBJ1-5
D: TRBD1
size: -
V: TRBV2
DNA: TGTGCCAGTAAGACAGGGGCCCCCAGCAATCAGCCCCAGCATTTT
CDR3: CASKTGAPSNQPQHF

J: TRBJ2-1
D: -
size: -
V: TRBV30
DNA: TGTGCCTGGAGTGTACGTAGGGGGACTGAGCAGTTCTTC
CDR3: CAWSVRRGTEQFF

J: TRBJ2-1
D: TRBD2
size: -
V: TRBV30
DNA: TGTGCCTGGACCAAGTACCGGGCTCCTCAGCGGGGACTCTACAATGAGCAGTTCTTC
CDR3: CAWTKYRAPQRGLYNEQFF

J: TRBJ2-2
D: -
size: few
V: TRBV5-1
DNA: TGCGCCAGCAGCCCTGGAGGAGGCCTCACCGGGGAGCTGTTTTTT
CDR3: CASSPGGGLTGELFF

J: TRBJ1-4
D: TRBD1
size: -
V: TRBV6-5
DNA: TGTGCCAGCAGTTACTCCCCACAGGGGGCAAGTGAAAAACTGTTTTTT
CDR3: CASSYSPQGASEKLFF

J: TRBJ2-3
D: TRBD2
size: -
V: TRBV7-3
DNA: TGTGCCAGCAGCGGACTTAGCGGGGACGGCACAGATACGCAGTATTTT
CDR3: CASSGLSGDGTDTQYF

J: TRBJ2-6
D: -
size: -
V: TRBV27
DNA: TGTGCCAGCAGTTTACGAGGGTTCGGGGCCAACGTCCTGACTTTC
CDR3: CASSLRGFGANVLTF

J: TRBJ2-3
D: -
size: -
V: TRBV10-1
DNA: TGCGCCAGCAGTCTCGGGGTCTCAGATGCGCAGTATTTT
CDR3: CASSLGVSDAQYF

J: TRBJ2-1
D: TRBD2
size: -
V: TRBV5-4
DNA: TGTGCCAGCAGCTTGAGCACTAGCGGGAGGAATGAGCAGTTCTTC
CDR3: CASSLSTSGRNEQFF

J: TRBJ1-2
D: TRBD1
size: -
V: TRBV18
DNA: TGTGCCAGCTCACTTACAGGGGGAGCTAACTATGGCTACACCTTC
CDR3: CASSLTGGANYGYTF

J: TRBJ2-1
D: -
size: -
V: TRBV18
DNA: TGTGCCAGCTCACCACTCGCAGGGAACAATGAGCAGTTCTTC
CDR3: CASSPLAGNNEQFF

J: TRBJ1-3
D: TRBD1
size: few
V: TRBV4-3
DNA: TGCGCCAGCAGCCAAGTTGGGACAGGAAGCTCTGGAAACACCATATATTTT
CDR3: CASSQVGTGSSGNTIYF

J: TRBJ1-5
D: -
size: -
V: TRBV6-1
DNA: TGTGCCAGCTTAAACGGATACAGGCATTTT
CDR3: CASLNGYRHF

J: TRBJ1-5
D: -
size: -
V: TRBV9
DNA: TGTGCCAGCAGCGTAGCTCCAGGGGCGAATCAGCCCCAGCATTTT
CDR3: CASSVAPGANQPQHF

J: TRBJ1-1
D: -
size: -
V: TRBV28
DNA: TGTGCCAGCAGTCCCTCCCAGGGGCTCCTGTTGGGAGCTTTCTTT
CDR3: CASSPSQGLLLGAFF

J: TRBJ2-2
D: -
size: -
V: TRBV29-1
DNA: TGCAGCGTTGTTGAGGCAGCGAACACCGGGGAGCTGTTTTTT
CDR3: CSVVEAANTGELFF

J: TRBJ2-7
D: -
size: once
V: TRBV5-5
DNA: TGTGCCAGCAGCGCCCGGGGGTTCTACGAGCAGTACTTC
CDR3: CASSARGFYEQYF

J: TRBJ1-5
D: -
size: -
V: TRBV19
DNA: TGTGCCAGTACCATATACCGACAGGGCAATCAGCCCCAGCATTTT
CDR3: CASTIYRQGNQPQHF

J: TRBJ2-1
D: -
size: few
V: TRBV5-1
DNA: TGCGCCAGCAGCTTAGGACACCCCGAGGAGCAGTTCTTC
CDR3: CASSLGHPEEQFF

J: TRBJ2-7
D: TRBD2
size: -
V: TRBV10-1
DNA: TGCGCCAGCAGTGAGGAGGCTAGCGGGGTCTACGAGCAGTACTTC
CDR3: CASSEEASGVYEQYF

J: TRBJ2-1
D: TRBD2
size: -
V: TRBV10-2
DNA: TGCGCCAGCAGTGAGTCCGGGGGTAGCGGGGAGGATTTCGATGAGCAGTTCTTC
CDR3: CASSESGGSGEDFDEQFF

J: TRBJ2-5
D: TRBD1
size: -
V: TRBV30
DNA: TGTGCCTGGGAACAGGGGTCTGGGGAGACCCAGTACTTC
CDR3: CAWEQGSGETQYF

J: TRBJ2-5
D: TRBD2
size: once
V: TRBV2
DNA: TGTGCCAGCAGTACTCAGGGACTAGCGGGGTCGGAGACCCAGTACTTC
CDR3: CASSTQGLAGSETQYF

J: TRBJ1-1
D: -
size: -
V: TRBV18
DNA: TGTGCCACCCTCGGCAGGGGAATGGACACTGAAGCTTTCTTT
CDR3: CATLGRGMDTEAFF

J: TRBJ2-1
D: -
size: -
V: TRBV27
DNA: TGTGCCAGCAGTTTATGGCAGGCTACCGACAATGAGCAGTTCTTC
CDR3: CASSLWQATDNEQFF

J: TRBJ1-2
D: -
size: -
V: TRBV25-1
DNA: TGTGCCAGCAGTCTAAGCAGGGTCCCAAACTATGGCTACACCTTC
CDR3: CASSLSRVPNYGYTF

J: TRBJ2-1
D: TRBD2
size: once
V: TRBV5-1
DNA: TGCGCCAGCAGCTTGGGACTAGCGGGGCTCAATGAGCAGTTCTTC
CDR3: CASSLGLAGLNEQFF

J: TRBJ2-7
D: -
size: -
V: TRBV5-5
DNA: TGTGCCAGCAGCATTGCCCTCTCACAACGGGGTACCTACGAGCAGTACTTC
CDR3: CASSIALSQRGTYEQYF

J: TRBJ2-7
D: TRBD1
size: -
V: TRBV9
DNA: TGTGCCAGCAGCCCAACGGGGGGGGACAGGGGGGACGAGCAGTACTTC
CDR3: CASSPTGGDRGDEQYF

J: TRBJ2-3
D: TRBD2
size: once
V: TRBV10-3
DNA: TGTGCCATCAGTCCCAGCGGGAGGGGATCAGATACGCAGTATTTT
CDR3: CAISPSGRGSDTQYF